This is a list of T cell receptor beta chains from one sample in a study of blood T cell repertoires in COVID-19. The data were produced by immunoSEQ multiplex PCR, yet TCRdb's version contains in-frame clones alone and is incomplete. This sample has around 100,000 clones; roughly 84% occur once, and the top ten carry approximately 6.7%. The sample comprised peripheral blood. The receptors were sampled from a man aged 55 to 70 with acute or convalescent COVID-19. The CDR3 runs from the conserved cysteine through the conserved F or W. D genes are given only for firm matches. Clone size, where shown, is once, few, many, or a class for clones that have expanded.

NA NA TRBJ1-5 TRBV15 TGTGCCACCAGCAGAGATATAGGGGGTAGCAATCAGCCCCAGCATTTT CATSRDIGGSNQPQHF
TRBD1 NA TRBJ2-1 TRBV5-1 TGCGCCAGCAGCTTGAATCCGACAGGGGGCGGACTCAATGAGCAGTTCTTC CASSLNPTGGGLNEQFF
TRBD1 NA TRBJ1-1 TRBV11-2 TGTGCCAGCAGCACAGGACAGGGAGGAACTGAAGCTTTCTTT CASSTGQGGTEAFF
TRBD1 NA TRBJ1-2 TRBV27 TGTGCCAGCAGTTTCATGTCTACAGGGGGCTGGTATGGCTACACCTTC CASSFMSTGGWYGYTF
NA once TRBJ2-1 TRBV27 TGTGCCAGCAGTTTAGAGGGGGGGAGCTACAATGAGCAGTTCTTC CASSLEGGSYNEQFF
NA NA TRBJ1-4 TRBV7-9 TGTGCCAGCAGCTTCACCCAGGGGATCGATGAAAAACTGTTTTTT CASSFTQGIDEKLFF
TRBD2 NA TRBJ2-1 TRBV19 TGTGCCAGTAGTCGGCCAAGCGGGGGGACCAATGAGCAGTTCTTC CASSRPSGGTNEQFF
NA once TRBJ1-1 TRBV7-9 TGTGCCAGCAGCCTGGGACAGAACACTGAAGCTTTCTTT CASSLGQNTEAFF
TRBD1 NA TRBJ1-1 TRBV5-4 TGTGCCAGCAGCTTGGGGCAGGGGGCTAGTACCACTGAAGCTTTCTTT CASSLGQGASTTEAFF
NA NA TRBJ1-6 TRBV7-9 TGTGCCAGCAGCTCCGGACAGCCCTATAATTCACCCCTCCACTTT CASSSGQPYNSPLHF
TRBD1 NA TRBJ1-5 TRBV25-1 TGTGCCAGCAGTGGACAGGGGGTACAGCCCCAGCATTTT CASSGQGVQPQHF
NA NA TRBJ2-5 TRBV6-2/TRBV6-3 TGTGCCAGCAGTTACGGTGGGGGGGCCCAAGAGACCCAGTACTTC CASSYGGGAQETQYF
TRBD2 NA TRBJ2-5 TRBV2 TGTGCCAGCAGTGAAGAAGGGACTACGCAGTACTTC CASSEEGTTQYF
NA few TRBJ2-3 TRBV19 TGTGCCAGTAGTCCCGGAGGCACAGATACGCAGTATTTT CASSPGGTDTQYF
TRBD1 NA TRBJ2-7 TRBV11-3 TGTGCCAGCAGCCCCGGGACAGGGGGCCACGAGCAGTACTTC CASSPGTGGHEQYF
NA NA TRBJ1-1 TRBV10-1 TGCGCCAGCAGTACGGGACAGAACACTGAAGCTTTCTTT CASSTGQNTEAFF
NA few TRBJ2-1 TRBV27 TGTGCCAGCATGACTGGTAACAATGAGCAGTTCTTC CASMTGNNEQFF
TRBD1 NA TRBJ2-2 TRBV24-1 TGTGCCACCAGTGCCGAGACAGGGCTTGACACCGGGGAGCTGTTTTTT CATSAETGLDTGELFF
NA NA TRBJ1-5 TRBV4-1 TGCGCCAGCAGCTCCTGGGACTCTGGAGGTCAGCCCCAGCATTTT CASSSWDSGGQPQHF
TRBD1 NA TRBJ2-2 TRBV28 TGTGCCAGCAGTTGGTTCTCGGGACAGGGGGTTCGAGGGGAGCTGTTTTTT CASSWFSGQGVRGELFF
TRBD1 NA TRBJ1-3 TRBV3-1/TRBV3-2 TGTGCCAGCAGCCAGCCGACAGGGCGAATCGGCACCATATATTTT CASSQPTGRIGTIYF
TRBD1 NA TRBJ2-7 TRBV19 TGTGCCAGTACCATGGGGGCAGGGGGTGAATACGAGCAGTACTTC CASTMGAGGEYEQYF
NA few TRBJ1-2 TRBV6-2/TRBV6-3 TGTGCCAGCAGTGACACCGGGAGTAACTATGGCTACACCTTC CASSDTGSNYGYTF
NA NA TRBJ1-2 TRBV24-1 TGTGCCACCAGTGGGCTCACAGGGTTGGACTATGGCTACACCTTC CATSGLTGLDYGYTF
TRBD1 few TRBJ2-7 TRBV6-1 TGTGCCAGCAGTGAGGGGACAGGGGCGATAAATTACTACGAGCAGTACTTC CASSEGTGAINYYEQYF
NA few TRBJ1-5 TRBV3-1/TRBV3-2 TGTGCCAGCAGCCAAGCCGGAGGCAATCAGCCCCAGCATTTT CASSQAGGNQPQHF
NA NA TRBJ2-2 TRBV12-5 TGTGCTAGTGCCAAGGGACAGAACACCGGGGAGCTGTTTTTT CASAKGQNTGELFF
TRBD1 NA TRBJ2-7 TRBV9 TGTGCCAGCAGCGTAGAAATAAGGGACAGGGGATGGTACGAGCAGTACTTC CASSVEIRDRGWYEQYF
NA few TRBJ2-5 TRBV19 TGTGCCAGTAGTATCGCAGGGGAGTACCAAGAGACCCAGTACTTC CASSIAGEYQETQYF
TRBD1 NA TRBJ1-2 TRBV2 TGTGCCAGCAGCGGACAGGCCCCTGGCTACACCTTC CASSGQAPGYTF
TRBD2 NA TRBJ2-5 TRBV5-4 TGTGCCAGCAGCTCACTAGCGGGGGGCCAAGAGACCCAGTACTTC CASSSLAGGQETQYF
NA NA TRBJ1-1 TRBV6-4 TGTGCCAGCAGCGCCAGGGTGGGGACTGAAGCTTTCTTT CASSARVGTEAFF
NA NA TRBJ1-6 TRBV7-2 TGTGCCAGCAGCTCCGTCAGGGGTAATTCACCCCTCCACTTT CASSSVRGNSPLHF
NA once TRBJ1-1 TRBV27 TGTGCCAGCAGGGGGTTCAGGGAAGTGGTCACTGAAGCTTTCTTT CASRGFREVVTEAFF
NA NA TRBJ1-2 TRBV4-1 TGCGCCAGCAGCCAAGTGACAGCGTATGGCTACACCTTC CASSQVTAYGYTF
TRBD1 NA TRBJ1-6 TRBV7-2 TGTGCCAGCAGCTTATACTCAGGGGGGAATAATTCACCCCTCCACTTT CASSLYSGGNNSPLHF
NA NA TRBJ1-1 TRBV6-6 TGTGCCAGCAGTTACAGGGACAAAGGGACTGAAGCTTTCTTT CASSYRDKGTEAFF
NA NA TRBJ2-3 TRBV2 TGTGCCAGCAGACGAGATACGCCCCTCACAGATACGCAGTATTTT CASRRDTPLTDTQYF